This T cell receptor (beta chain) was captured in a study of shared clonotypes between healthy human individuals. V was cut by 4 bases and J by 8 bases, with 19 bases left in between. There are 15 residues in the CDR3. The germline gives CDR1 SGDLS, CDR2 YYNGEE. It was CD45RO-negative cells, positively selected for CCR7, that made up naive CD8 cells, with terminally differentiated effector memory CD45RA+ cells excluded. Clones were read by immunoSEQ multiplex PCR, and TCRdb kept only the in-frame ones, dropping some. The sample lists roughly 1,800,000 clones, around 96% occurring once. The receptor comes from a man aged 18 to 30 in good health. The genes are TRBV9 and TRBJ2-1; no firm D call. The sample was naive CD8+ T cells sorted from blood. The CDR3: CASSSREWDRHEQFF. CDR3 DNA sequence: TGTGCCAGCAGCTCCCGAGAATGGGATAGGCATGAGCAGTTCTTC.